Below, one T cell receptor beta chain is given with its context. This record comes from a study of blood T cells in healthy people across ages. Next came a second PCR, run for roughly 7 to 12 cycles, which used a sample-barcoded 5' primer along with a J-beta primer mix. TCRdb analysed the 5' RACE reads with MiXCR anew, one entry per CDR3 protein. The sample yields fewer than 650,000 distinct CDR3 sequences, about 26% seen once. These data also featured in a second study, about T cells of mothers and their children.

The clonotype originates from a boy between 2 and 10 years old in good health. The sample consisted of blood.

CDR3 protein: CASRTQTGREQYF. CDR3 coding DNA: TGTGCCAGCAGGACGCAGACGGGTCGGGAGCAGTACTTC. The chain recombines TRBV28 with TRBJ2-7; D not resolved. V lost 6 bases and J 7 bases, leaving 16 bases between the germline ends. The germline V gene has CDR1 MDHEN and CDR2 SYDVKM. The CDR3 spans 13 residues.